These 9 T cell receptor beta chains originate from one sample sequenced in a study of graft-versus-host responses after intestinal transplantation. Antigens of these TCRs are unknown. TCRdb keeps only in-frame clones here, not all; method: immunoSEQ multiplex PCR. This table holds about 41,000 clones, approximately 96% found once. Sequencing was performed on unstimulated CD8+ T cells sorted from spleen or lymph node cells, taken before transplant. These receptors were obtained from a human donor who was the organ donor for an intestinal transplant.

The chain recombines TRBV14 with TRBJ2-1, with TRBD1 matching over 9 bases. The V and J ends lost 3 bases and 2 bases, in that order; junction bases with no gene match: 2. Looked up from germline, CDR1 is SGHDN and CDR2 is FVKESK. This CDR3 comprises 15 residues. DNA of the CDR3: TGTGCCAGCAGCCATTGGGACAGGGCCTACAATGAGCAGTTCTTC. It encodes CASSHWDRAYNEQFF.

V and J are TRBV7-9 and TRBJ1-2; D might be TRBD1 (5 bases). The germline V gene has CDR1 SEHNR and CDR2 FQNEAQ (reference sequence). The CDR3 has 16 residues. V was pared by 1 base and J by 3 bases, with 15 bases between. CDR3 loop: CASSLVGEGIYYGYTF. The CDR3 region has the DNA TGTGCCAGCAGCTTAGTGGGTGAGGGGATCTACTATGGCTACACCTTC.

The chain employs TRBV11-2 and TRBJ2-3; D uncertain. This CDR3 region has 15 residues. Germline loops: CDR1 SGHAT, CDR2 FQNNGV. V was trimmed by 1 base and J by 3 bases, leaving 11 bases between them. In DNA, the CDR3 is TGTGCCAGCAGCTTAGTAGCCTTGAAGACAGATACGCAGTATTTT. Translating it yields CASSLVALKTDTQYF.

This chain links TRBV19 with TRBJ1-6; D is unresolved. The CDR3 loop spans 16 amino acids. V shed 5 bases and J shed 0 bases, with 11 bases lying between them. The germline V gene has CDR1 LNHDA and CDR2 SQIVND (reference sequence). CDR3 region: CASSSPRFSYNSPLHF. CDR3 coding DNA: TGTGCCAGTAGTTCCCCGAGGTTCTCCTATAATTCACCCCTCCACTTT.

This sequence joins TRBV29-1 and TRBJ2-5; D possibly uses TRBD1 or TRBD2 (5 bases each). This CDR3 has 14 amino acids. The germline V and J ends were trimmed by 4 bases and 0 bases, with 12 bases remaining between them. Germline V gene sequence: CDR1 SQVTM, CDR2 ANQGSEA. For the CDR3, the DNA is TGCAGCGTTGGGGGGTTGGAGTACCAAGAGACCCAGTACTTC. Protein: CSVGGLEYQETQYF.

The rearrangement joins TRBV19 to TRBJ1-2; 7 nucleotides match TRBD1. The CDR3 is 15 amino acids. With 5 bases clipped from V and 0 bases from J, the junction kept 6 bases outside the gene matches. Germline lookup yields CDR1 LNHDA and CDR2 SQIVND (reference sequence). CDR3: CASSSRDRANYGYTF. For the CDR3, the DNA is TGTGCCAGTAGTTCCCGGGACAGAGCTAACTATGGCTACACCTTC.

The chain carries TRBV19 and TRBJ1-5, with D possibly TRBD1 on 5 matching bases. V lost 1 base and J 7 bases, leaving 5 bases between the germline ends. CDR3 size: 12 residues. Germline CDR1 is LNHDA and CDR2 is SQIVND (reference sequence). Here the CDR3 reads CASSIAGQPQHF. CDR3 in DNA: TGTGCCAGTAGTATAGCAGGGCAGCCCCAGCATTTT.

CDR3 sequence: CAWRSPGCYSYNSPLHF. The CDR3 coding sequence is TGTGCCTGGAGGTCCCCAGGGTGCTACTCCTATAATTCACCCCTCCACTTT. The chain is built from TRBV30 and TRBJ1-6; weak D call: TRBD1 (5 bases). The V and J ends lost 3 bases and 0 bases respectively, with 15 bases between them. The CDR3 length is 17 residues. Per germline, CDR1 GTSNPN and CDR2 SVGIG (reference sequence).

The genes are TRBV27 and TRBJ2-3; TRBD2 might be the D (5 bases). Germline values: CDR1 MNHEY, CDR2 SMNVEV (reference sequence). V dropped 4 bases and J dropped 2 bases, with 13 bases sitting between them. The CDR3 spans 15 residues. CDR3 residues: CASSSTGVHTDTQYF. DNA for the CDR3: TGTGCCAGCAGTTCTACCGGGGTACACACAGATACGCAGTATTTT.